The TCR beta chain under discussion was sequenced for a study of OX40 agonist ivuxolimab in advanced cancers. Study details: As their treatment, patients were administered ivuxolimab, an agonistic anti-OX40 (CD134) antibody. Patients enrolled in dose escalation were diagnosed with hepatocellular carcinoma, melanoma, renal cell or head and neck cancer.

Study observations and caveats: Expanded clones belonging to CD8+ T cells outnumbered, on average, those of CD4+.

V trimming: 1 base; J trimming: 4 bases; junction bases outside the gene matches: 5. The CDR3 loop spans 16 amino acids. The germline gives CDR1 MGHDK, CDR2 SYGVNS. Concerning this clone itself: What it binds is unknown.

Clones were read by immunoSEQ multiplex PCR, and TCRdb kept only the in-frame ones, dropping some. The table includes 45,000 to 60,000 clones, more than 80% detected once. This material consisted of CD4+ or CD8+ T cells sorted from blood, taken in a trial of the OX40 agonist ivuxolimab. The TCR was taken from an adult with an advanced solid tumor such as melanoma, head and neck, liver or kidney cancer. The rearrangement links TRBV25-1 to TRBJ2-1; 9 bases align to TRBD1. This chain's CDR3 is CASSEFGTGTYNEQFF. The CDR3 DNA reads TGTGCCAGCAGTGAATTTGGGACAGGGACATACAATGAGCAGTTCTTC.